This T cell receptor (beta chain) was found in a study of T cell repertoires in aging, cancer and after chemotherapy. Study-level background: Some 10 million TCR reads were in the whole dataset. Study-wide results and caveats: In each cancer cohort, median generation probability increased across chemotherapy, suggesting thymic output rebounded. Immunological memory after chemotherapy cannot be judged from the repertoire data.

TCR beta rearrangements were amplified from peripheral blood genomic DNA. As concerns this clonotype: Its antigen is not identified.

V shed 3 bases, J shed 5 bases, and the junction held 10 bases outside the gene matches. CDR1 and CDR2 (germline): DFQATT, SNEGSKA (reference sequence). CDR3 length equals 15 residues. A mixed TRB-A/B primer pool amplified rearranged TRB by multiplex touch-down PCR. One entry per CDR3 protein results from TCRdb running MiXCR on the multiplex PCR reads. The table lists around 4,300 distinct CDR3 sequences, 30% to 45% of them singletons. Sample: blood. This receptor was identified in a human donor with a blood cancer. The chain links TRBV20-1 to TRBJ2-5, with 9 bases identical to TRBD1. The CDR3 coding sequence is TGCAGTGCTAGCCTGAACAGGGGGCGTCGGGAGACCCAGTACTTC. Its translation: CSASLNRGRRETQYF.